The entry below describes one T cell receptor beta chain. The sample belongs to a study of shared clonotypes between healthy human individuals. Sequenced by immunoSEQ multiplex PCR; TCRdb stores in-frame clones only, minus some. The sample lists about 1.1 million clones; 75% to 80% were seen once. The sequencing input was memory CD4+ T cells from PBMCs. Regarding subset: CD45RA-negative fraction. The TCR was taken from a man aged 18-30 years in good health. Some clones in this sample may be carry-over from other donors' samples.

CDR3 DNA: TGTGCCAGCAGCTTAAATCGGGAGGGCACAGATACGCAGTATTTT. Translation gives CASSLNREGTDTQYF. J is TRBJ2-3 and V is TRBV28, with 7 nucleotides matching TRBD2. Looked up from germline, CDR1 is MDHEN and CDR2 is SYDVKM. The CDR3 runs 15 residues. V shed 6 bases and J 1 base; nucleotides not matched to a gene: 7.